These 17 T cell receptor beta chains were all obtained from the same sample, sequenced in a study of spatial heterogeneity in lung cancer. Specified time point: sample taken at primary tumor resection. Whole RNA obtained from tumor, nontumor lung or frozen PBMC underwent sequencing without sorting. TCRdb ran MiXCR on the 5' RACE reads and lists one entry per CDR3 protein. The data hold 25,000 to 30,000 distinct CDR3 sequences, with around 13% observed a single time. Sequencing used PBMCs, obtained at surgery. Every receptor here comes from a female donor with early-stage non-small cell lung cancer.

This clonotype was seen only a few times. This chain links TRBV29-1 with TRBJ2-5, with 13 bases lining up with TRBD2. After removal of 6 bases from V and 4 bases from J, the junction contained 11 bases not matched to a gene. In germline, CDR1 is SQVTM, CDR2 ANQGSEA. This CDR3 spans 16 amino acids. CDR3 protein: CSVGTGLAGEGETQYF. The CDR3 nucleotides are TGCAGCGTAGGCACCGGACTAGCGGGAGAAGGAGAGACCCAGTACTTC.

This clonotype was counted many times. The chain has TRBV7-4 and TRBJ2-2; D might be TRBD1 (7 bases). Trimming removed 1 base at V and 7 bases at J, with 16 bases between. The CDR3 contains 16 residues. Germline V gene data show CDR1 as SGHVT and CDR2 as SQSDAQ. CDR3 sequence (DNA): TGTGCCAGCAGCTTAGTCGAACAGGGGAGGAACGGGGAGCTGTTTTTT. Its protein is CASSLVEQGRNGELFF. Supplemented by reference TRBV7-4 and TRBJ2-2, the full variable domain reads GAGVSQSPRYKVAKRGRDVALRCDSISGHVTLYWYRQTLGQGSEVLTYSQSDAQRDKSGRPSGRFSAERPERSVSTLKIQRTEQGDSAVYLCASSLVEQGRNGELFFGEGSRLTVL.

There are a few counts of this clonotype. The chain is built from TRBV19 and TRBJ2-1, with a possible D match to TRBD2 (6 bases). The germline V gene encodes CDR1 LNHDA and CDR2 SQIVND (reference sequence). The CDR3 extends over 15 amino acids. Trimming stripped 6 bases from V and 9 bases from J, with 21 bases between. The DNA of the CDR3 is TGTGCCAGTAGGACCGGGACCACTCACGGGGGTGAGCAGTTCTTC. Translated, it gives CASRTGTTHGGEQFF.

This clonotype was seen only once. The chain has TRBV20-1 and TRBJ2-3; a weak D match, TRBD2 (6 bases). The CDR3 spans 14 residues. Germline assignment: CDR1 DFQATT and CDR2 SNEGSKA (reference sequence). Trimming left V 2 bases short and J 7 bases short, with 16 bases between. In DNA form, the CDR3 reads TGCAGTGCTAGACCTGGTGCTAGCGTAAATACGCAGTATTTT. Amino acids: CSARPGASVNTQYF.

This clonotype has at least ten counts. The chain carries TRBV9 and TRBJ2-7; 11 nucleotides match TRBD2. The V and J ends lost 0 bases and 3 bases, in that order; junction bases with no gene match: 2. This CDR3 is 15 amino acids long. Germline CDR1 SGDLS, CDR2 YYNGEE. The CDR3 bases are TGTGCCAGCAGCGTAGGGGGACTAGCGGACTACGAGCAGTACTTC. Translation gives CASSVGGLADYEQYF.

This clonotype has a count of ten or more. The chain uses TRBV19 and TRBJ2-7; 10 nucleotides line up with TRBD1. From germline, CDR1 is LNHDA and CDR2 SQIVND (reference sequence). With 4 bases clipped from V and 5 bases from J, the junction kept 5 bases outside the gene matches. The CDR3 consists of 14 residues. This CDR3 reads CASSRDRGANEQYF. The CDR3 DNA reads as TGTGCCAGTAGTAGGGACAGGGGCGCCAACGAGCAGTACTTC.

In this sample, this clonotype turned up many times. V and J are TRBV20-1 and TRBJ2-3, with D perhaps matching TRBD1 or TRBD2 (5 bases each). V lost 6 bases, J lost 4 bases, and 17 bases lay in between. Looked up from germline, CDR1 is DFQATT and CDR2 is SNEGSKA (reference sequence). The CDR3 has 14 residues. The CDR3 DNA reads as TGCAGTGCACGGGACCCCGTTGGCGCAGATACGCAGTATTTT. Its protein product is CSARDPVGADTQYF.

A few counts support this clonotype. The chain carries TRBV4-1 and TRBJ2-4, with 11 bases aligning to TRBD2. The CDR3 runs to 17 residues. Trimming cost V 0 bases and J 7 bases; bases outside gene matches: 8. CDR1 is MGHRA and CDR2 is YSYEKL in the germline V gene. The CDR3 protein is CASSQDKLAGARNIQYF. The DNA of the CDR3 is TGCGCCAGCAGCCAAGATAAACTAGCGGGGGCCAGGAACATTCAGTACTTC.

This chain uses TRBV15 with TRBJ2-7; 10 bases are shared with TRBD1. The CDR3 length is 13 residues. Germline values: CDR1 LNHNV, CDR2 YYDKDF (reference sequence). V was clipped by 9 bases and J by 2 bases; unmatched bases: 4. CDR3 loop: CATGTGEPYEQYV. For the CDR3, the DNA is TGTGCCACTGGGACAGGGGAACCCTACGAGCAGTACGTC.

In its sample, this clonotype was seen many times. V usage is TRBV7-8 and J usage is TRBJ2-3; 9 nucleotides line up with TRBD2. This CDR3 is built from 15 residues. Germline assignment: CDR1 SGHVS and CDR2 FQNEAQ. The V gene end was trimmed by 5 bases and the J gene end by 4 bases; junction bases not matched to a gene: 7. The CDR3 here is CASSAQGLAADTQYF. CDR3 DNA sequence: TGTGCCAGCAGCGCCCAGGGACTAGCAGCAGATACGCAGTATTTT.

In this sample, this clonotype turned up a few times. This chain links TRBV4-3 with TRBJ2-2; D is ambiguous. Deletions cut 4 bases from V and 6 bases from J, with 12 bases between. The CDR3 is 14 residues long. Per the germline V gene, CDR1 is LGHNA and CDR2 is YSLEER. The CDR3 region is CASSPESRPGELFF. The CDR3 nucleotides are TGCGCCAGCAGCCCTGAATCCCGCCCCGGGGAGCTGTTTTTT.

This chain joins TRBV7-8 and TRBJ2-1; the match to TRBD2 covers 8 bases. The CDR3 sequence is 15 residues long. Germline CDR1 SGHVS, CDR2 FQNEAQ. With 1 base clipped from V and 8 bases from J, the junction kept 7 bases outside the gene matches. The DNA for the CDR3 is TGTGCCAGCAGCTTAGGTTTCGGGGGGGCAGATGAGCAGTTCTTC. Protein sequence: CASSLGFGGADEQFF.

V and J are TRBV29-1 and TRBJ2-6; D not certain. CDR1 is SQVTM and CDR2 is ANQGSEA in the germline V gene. The V and J ends lost 1 base and 3 bases respectively, with 10 bases between them. CDR3 size: 15 residues. CDR3 in amino acids: CSVEGGTYGANVLTF. CDR3 DNA sequence: TGCAGCGTTGAAGGGGGAACGTATGGGGCCAACGTCCTGACTTTC. The variable domain in full, with the rest retrieved from reference TRBV29-1 and TRBJ2-6, is SAVISQKPSRDICQRGTSLTIQCQVDSQVTMMFWYRQQPGQSLTLIATANQGSEATYESGFVIDKFPISRPNLTFSTLTVSNMSPEDSSIYLCSVEGGTYGANVLTFGAGSRLTVL.

This clonotype was counted ten times or more. This rearrangement joins TRBV19 to TRBJ2-5, with TRBD1 identical over 8 bases. The V segment lost 5 bases and the J segment 2 bases; nucleotides outside the gene matches: 7. The CDR3 extends over 15 amino acids. The germline V gene encodes CDR1 LNHDA and CDR2 SQIVND (reference sequence). The CDR3 reads CASSLDREGQETQYF. The CDR3 coding sequence is TGTGCCAGTAGTCTGGACAGGGAAGGGCAAGAGACCCAGTACTTC.

The CDR3 reads CASSYRQGLNTEAFF. Here the CDR3 DNA reads TGTGCCAGCAGCTATCGACAGGGATTGAACACTGAAGCTTTCTTT. The chain combines TRBV11-2 with TRBJ1-1; the match to TRBD1 covers 7 bases. This CDR3 has 15 amino acids. The V and J ends lost 4 bases and 0 bases, in that order; junction bases with no gene match: 5. Germline V gene sequence: CDR1 SGHAT, CDR2 FQNNGV.

This clonotype has ten or more counts. A read error may produce the germline difference seen at one junction end. The chain links TRBV7-7 to TRBJ1-5; no firm D call. The V gene's germline CDR1 is SSHAT and CDR2 FNYEAQ (reference sequence). The CDR3 is made up of 13 amino acids. The CDR3 coding sequence is TGTGCTAGCAGCCGTGGGTTAGGGCAGCCCCAGCATTTT. It codes for CASSRGLGQPQHF.

This clonotype was counted at least ten times. This chain links TRBV20-1 with TRBJ2-3; maybe TRBD2 (6 bases). Trimming stripped 6 bases from V and 5 bases from J, with 21 bases between. The CDR3 is made up of 15 amino acids. The germline gives CDR1 DFQATT, CDR2 SNEGSKA (reference sequence). The chain's CDR3 is CSALGMEGRKDTQYF. As DNA, the CDR3 is TGCAGTGCCTTGGGAATGGAGGGGCGCAAAGATACGCAGTATTTT.